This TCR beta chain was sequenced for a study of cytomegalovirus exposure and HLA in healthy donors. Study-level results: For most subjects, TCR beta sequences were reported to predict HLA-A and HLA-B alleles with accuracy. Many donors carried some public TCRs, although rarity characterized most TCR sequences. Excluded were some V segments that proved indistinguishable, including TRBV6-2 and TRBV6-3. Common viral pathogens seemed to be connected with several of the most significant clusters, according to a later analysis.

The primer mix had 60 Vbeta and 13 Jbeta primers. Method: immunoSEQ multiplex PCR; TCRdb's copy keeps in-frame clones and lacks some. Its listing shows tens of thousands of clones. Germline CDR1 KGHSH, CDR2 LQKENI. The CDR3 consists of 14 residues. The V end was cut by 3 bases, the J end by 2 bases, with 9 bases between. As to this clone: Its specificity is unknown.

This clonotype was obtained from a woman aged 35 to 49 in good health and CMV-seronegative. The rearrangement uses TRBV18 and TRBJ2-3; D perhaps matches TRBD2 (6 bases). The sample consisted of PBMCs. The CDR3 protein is CASSPIADTDTQYF. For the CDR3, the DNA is TGTGCCAGCTCACCCATAGCGGACACAGATACGCAGTATTTT.